Listed here are 2 T cell receptor beta chains from one sample, sequenced in a study of CXCR3-negative and CXCR3-positive naive CD8 T cells. Study results and caveats: Against CXCR3-negative naive cells, CXCR3-positive naive cells showed more hydrophobic TRB CDR3s.

Their target antigens are unknown. The study made its TRB cDNA libraries by 5' RACE, adding UMI labels. From the 5' RACE reads, TCRdb lists one entry per CDR3 protein and no DNA. The sample has around 140,000 distinct CDR3 sequences. Source material: naive CXCR3+ CD8+ T cells from blood. Subset meaning: CD45RO-CCR7+CD27+CD95- naive CD8+ T cells expressing CXCR3 (TNR3+). All receptors derive from a human donor in good health. Some clones in this sample may be carry-over from other donors' samples.

V usage is TRBV28 and J usage is TRBJ1-1; TCRdb lists TRBD1, though no DNA is available to test this call. The length of the CDR3 is 14 residues. Germline CDR1 is MDHEN and CDR2 is SYDVKM. The CDR3 loop is CASSGTGGYTEAFF.

The chain links TRBV11-2 to TRBJ2-5. Germline lookup yields CDR1 SGHAT and CDR2 FQNNGV. This CDR3 has 15 amino acids. The CDR3 sequence is CASSSITERQETQYF.